This section outlines one TCR beta chain sequence together with its context. Its matching antigen is unknown. CDR1 and CDR2 (germline): SGHRS, YFSETQ. The CDR3 contains 15 residues. With a J-beta primer mix and a sample-barcoded 5' primer, a second PCR ran roughly 6 to 12 cycles. TCRdb re-called the 5' RACE reads through MiXCR, storing one row per CDR3 protein. In the table there are about 280,000 distinct CDR3 sequences, roughly 26% of which are singletons. This specimen belongs to a study of blood T cells in healthy people across ages. Study-level points and caveats: Roughly linear declines in TCR beta diversity per million T cells occurred with age.

Staff drew 9 to 10 milliliters of peripheral blood from each donor. Isolation recovered at least 7 million PBMCs from every sample. The chain recombines TRBV5-1 with TRBJ2-7; 7 bases line up with TRBD1. TRBJ2-1 matches the DNA end more closely, so the J call is doubtful. Sequences were obtained from blood. The sequence derives from a woman aged 70-85 years in good health. The CDR3 coding sequence is TGCGCCAGCAGCTTTATCACAGGGGCGTACAATGAGCAGTTCTTC. Protein product: CASSFITGAYNEQFF.